Sequencing of this T cell receptor (beta chain) was carried out in a study of cytomegalovirus exposure and HLA in healthy donors. The PCR was carried out with 60 Vbeta primers and 13 Jbeta primers. Profiling relied on immunoSEQ multiplex PCR, and the TCRdb table lists in-frame clones only, not all of them. Counted here are about 200,000 clones, around four fifths occurring once; the ten biggest clones make up approximately 6.5%. General observations from the study: Later analysis showed most CMV-associated TCR beta chains appearing HLA-restricted.

Per the germline V gene, CDR1 is SGHDT and CDR2 is YYEEEE. Losses at the gene ends were 0 bases for V and 6 bases for J; bases not matched to a gene: 9. This CDR3 has 17 residues. A single count supports this clone. Its antigen remains unknown. The V and J genes are TRBV5-6 and TRBJ2-4; 10 nucleotides agree with TRBD1. Sequencing used PBMCs. The receptor's source is a woman aged 45 to 65 in good health and CMV-seropositive. CDR3 loop: CASSLETGGKSGNIQYF. The CDR3 nucleotides read TGTGCCAGCAGCTTGGAGACAGGGGGCAAAAGCGGAAACATTCAGTACTTC.